Listed below are T cell receptor beta chains from one sample, sequenced in a study of blood T cell repertoires in COVID-19. Data came from immunoSEQ multiplex PCR; TCRdb stores just in-frame clones and leaves some out. Here the sample spans some 200,000 clones, around 95% being singletons. Sample: peripheral blood. These receptors originate from a young man with COVID-19, enrolled during active disease. Both conserved end residues are part of each CDR3. D genes are given only for firm matches. Clone size is not always given. Where it is, it says once, few, many or a class for expanded clones.

v_gene: TRBV29-1
j_gene: TRBJ1-2
d_gene: TRBD1
abundance: -
CDR3nt: TGCAGCGCCAGACAGGGGAACTATGGCTACACCTTC
CDR3aa: CSARQGNYGYTF

v_gene: TRBV5-6
j_gene: TRBJ1-6
d_gene: -
abundance: few
CDR3nt: TGTGCCAGCGACCGTGGGGGGGGCTCACCCCTCCACTTT
CDR3aa: CASDRGGGSPLHF

v_gene: TRBV6-5
j_gene: TRBJ1-1
d_gene: -
abundance: once
CDR3nt: TGTGCCAGCAGTTACAGTCCGGGCACTGAAGCTTTCTTT
CDR3aa: CASSYSPGTEAFF

v_gene: TRBV5-4
j_gene: TRBJ1-1
d_gene: -
abundance: once
CDR3nt: TGTGCCAGCAGCTCGGGACAGAACACTGAAGCTTTCTTT
CDR3aa: CASSSGQNTEAFF

v_gene: TRBV7-9
j_gene: TRBJ2-7
d_gene: TRBD2
abundance: -
CDR3nt: TGTGCCAGCAGCTCGACTAGCGGGGGATCGGTCGACGAGCAGTACTTC
CDR3aa: CASSSTSGGSVDEQYF

v_gene: TRBV4-1
j_gene: TRBJ1-1
d_gene: -
abundance: -
CDR3nt: TGCGCCAGCAGCCAAGATCGCAGTAAAGACACATTTCATGGTGAAGCTTTCTTT
CDR3aa: CASSQDRSKDTFHGEAFF

v_gene: TRBV5-1
j_gene: TRBJ2-5
d_gene: -
abundance: -
CDR3nt: TGCGCCAGCAGCTTGAGGGGGGAGACCCAGTACTTC
CDR3aa: CASSLRGETQYF

v_gene: TRBV7-9
j_gene: TRBJ2-2
d_gene: -
abundance: -
CDR3nt: TGTGCCAGCAGCTCCAGGGGCGGGGAGCTGTTTTTT
CDR3aa: CASSSRGGELFF

v_gene: TRBV24-1
j_gene: TRBJ2-5
d_gene: TRBD2
abundance: -
CDR3nt: TGTGCCACCCCGTCGACTAGCGGGGGGCCTAAAATACAAGAGACCCAGTACTTC
CDR3aa: CATPSTSGGPKIQETQYF

v_gene: TRBV19
j_gene: TRBJ1-2
d_gene: -
abundance: -
CDR3nt: TGTGCCAGTAAGGTAGCAGGGGCGAACTATGGCTACACCTTC
CDR3aa: CASKVAGANYGYTF

v_gene: TRBV7-9
j_gene: TRBJ1-1
d_gene: -
abundance: -
CDR3nt: TGTGCCAGCAGGAACCTGGGGGGGAGGACTGAAGCTTTCTTT
CDR3aa: CASRNLGGRTEAFF

v_gene: TRBV7-2
j_gene: TRBJ1-6
d_gene: TRBD1
abundance: -
CDR3nt: TGTGCCAGCAGCTTAGATTTTGGGACAGTAAATTCACCCCTCCACTTT
CDR3aa: CASSLDFGTVNSPLHF

v_gene: TRBV18
j_gene: TRBJ2-5
d_gene: -
abundance: once
CDR3nt: TGTGCCAGCTCACCGAGGATGGAAGAGACCCAGTACTTC
CDR3aa: CASSPRMEETQYF

v_gene: TRBV5-1
j_gene: TRBJ2-5
d_gene: TRBD2
abundance: -
CDR3nt: TGCGCCAGCAGCTCGTCTAGCGGGGGGGAACAAGAGACCCAGTACTTC
CDR3aa: CASSSSSGGEQETQYF

v_gene: TRBV5-1
j_gene: TRBJ1-6
d_gene: TRBD1
abundance: -
CDR3nt: TGCGCCAGCAGCAACTCCCCTGCAGGGGGTGCTTCACCCCTCCACTTT
CDR3aa: CASSNSPAGGASPLHF

v_gene: TRBV18
j_gene: TRBJ2-3
d_gene: TRBD2
abundance: -
CDR3nt: TGTGCCAGCTCACCCTCTCGACTAGCGGGGGGGACAGATACGCAGTATTTT
CDR3aa: CASSPSRLAGGTDTQYF

v_gene: TRBV5-4
j_gene: TRBJ2-1
d_gene: -
abundance: -
CDR3nt: TGTGCCAGCAGCTTAGACGGGAGCTCCTACAATGAGCAGTTCTTC
CDR3aa: CASSLDGSSYNEQFF

v_gene: TRBV6-5
j_gene: TRBJ2-7
d_gene: -
abundance: -
CDR3nt: TGTGCCAGCAGGGTCAACAGGCTCGGGCTTTACGAGCAGTACTTC
CDR3aa: CASRVNRLGLYEQYF

v_gene: TRBV4-2
j_gene: TRBJ1-2
d_gene: -
abundance: -
CDR3nt: TGTGCCAGCAGCCTGGACTCGAAGGGCTACACCTTC
CDR3aa: CASSLDSKGYTF

v_gene: TRBV7-7
j_gene: TRBJ2-2
d_gene: TRBD1
abundance: -
CDR3nt: TGTGCCAGCAGCTTAGCGGCAGGGGGAAACGGGGAGCTGTTTTTT
CDR3aa: CASSLAAGGNGELFF

v_gene: TRBV10-3
j_gene: TRBJ1-6
d_gene: -
abundance: -
CDR3nt: TGTGCCATCAGTCATACAGGCTCAGACTTTAATTCACCCCTCCACTTT
CDR3aa: CAISHTGSDFNSPLHF

v_gene: TRBV25-1
j_gene: TRBJ1-1
d_gene: -
abundance: -
CDR3nt: TGTGCCAGCAGTGAGGTTGCGGGGCACACTGAAGCTTTCTTT
CDR3aa: CASSEVAGHTEAFF

v_gene: TRBV5-6
j_gene: TRBJ2-2
d_gene: -
abundance: -
CDR3nt: TGTGCCAGCAGCTCCCTCGGGACGAACACCGGGGAGCTGTTTTTT
CDR3aa: CASSSLGTNTGELFF

v_gene: TRBV13
j_gene: TRBJ2-7
d_gene: TRBD1
abundance: once
CDR3nt: TGTGCCAGCAGCTGGGGGACAGACTACGAGCAGTACTTC
CDR3aa: CASSWGTDYEQYF

v_gene: TRBV3-1/TRBV3-2
j_gene: TRBJ1-6
d_gene: -
abundance: once
CDR3nt: TGTGCCAGCAGCCCGATCAGGGGTCGTAATTCACCCCTCCACTTT
CDR3aa: CASSPIRGRNSPLHF

v_gene: TRBV7-9
j_gene: TRBJ1-1
d_gene: -
abundance: -
CDR3nt: TGTGCCAGCAGCGCGCGCGCCGGGGTAACTGAAGCTTTCTTT
CDR3aa: CASSARAGVTEAFF

v_gene: TRBV29-1
j_gene: TRBJ1-2
d_gene: TRBD1
abundance: -
CDR3nt: TGCAGCGCCGAAACAGGGGGGGGCTATGGCTACACCTTC
CDR3aa: CSAETGGGYGYTF

v_gene: TRBV12-3/TRBV12-4
j_gene: TRBJ1-5
d_gene: -
abundance: -
CDR3nt: TGTGCCAGCAGTTTACAGAGCAATCAGCCCCAGCATTTT
CDR3aa: CASSLQSNQPQHF

v_gene: TRBV3-1/TRBV3-2
j_gene: TRBJ2-7
d_gene: TRBD2
abundance: -
CDR3nt: TGTGCCAGCAGCAGAAGCGGGGGGGCCGGCGAGCAGTACTTC
CDR3aa: CASSRSGGAGEQYF

v_gene: TRBV12-5
j_gene: TRBJ2-3
d_gene: -
abundance: once
CDR3nt: TGTGCTAGTGGCCAAGGGACTGGGACTTATACGCAGTATTTT
CDR3aa: CASGQGTGTYTQYF

v_gene: TRBV7-9
j_gene: TRBJ2-1
d_gene: TRBD2
abundance: -
CDR3nt: TGTGCCAGCTGCCCAGCGGGGGGGGACCCCAATGAGCAGTTCTTC
CDR3aa: CASCPAGGDPNEQFF

v_gene: TRBV7-9
j_gene: TRBJ2-3
d_gene: -
abundance: -
CDR3nt: TGTGCCAGCAGCCTTAGTATCCAGGGCATTAGCACAGATACGCAGTATTTT
CDR3aa: CASSLSIQGISTDTQYF

v_gene: TRBV2
j_gene: TRBJ1-6
d_gene: -
abundance: -
CDR3nt: TGTGCCAGCAGTGTGGCAGAAAATTCACCCCTCCACTTT
CDR3aa: CASSVAENSPLHF

v_gene: TRBV10-3
j_gene: TRBJ1-1
d_gene: -
abundance: -
CDR3nt: TGTGCCATCAGTGAGAATATAGGAGGTACTGAAGCTTTCTTT
CDR3aa: CAISENIGGTEAFF

v_gene: TRBV6-2/TRBV6-3
j_gene: TRBJ1-1
d_gene: -
abundance: once
CDR3nt: TGTGCCAGCAGTTACTCGGGAGGCACTGAAGCTTTCTTT
CDR3aa: CASSYSGGTEAFF

v_gene: TRBV7-6
j_gene: TRBJ2-7
d_gene: TRBD1
abundance: -
CDR3nt: TGTGCCAGCAGCTCGCTCCGGGACAGGAGCTACGAGCAGTACTTC
CDR3aa: CASSSLRDRSYEQYF

v_gene: TRBV10-1
j_gene: TRBJ2-7
d_gene: -
abundance: -
CDR3nt: TGCGCCAGCAGCACTGGACAGCCCGGCGGCTACGAGCAGTACTTC
CDR3aa: CASSTGQPGGYEQYF